These 27 T cell receptor beta chains came from one sample sequenced in a study of blood T cell repertoires in COVID-19. The protocol was immunoSEQ multiplex PCR, while the TCRdb copy is restricted to in-frame clones and leaves out a portion. The sample yields about 200,000 clones, about 85% seen once. Material: peripheral blood. The receptor set was obtained from a man in his sixties with active or convalescent COVID-19.

The chain recombines TRBV29-1 with TRBJ2-7; D not certain. This CDR3 comprises 15 residues. Between the trimmed V and J ends, which lost 1 base and 5 bases, there was a span of 18 bases. The germline V gene encodes CDR1 SQVTM and CDR2 ANQGSEA. The CDR3 sequence is CSVEGGTLLNDEQYF. The CDR3 nucleotides read TGCAGCGTTGAAGGAGGCACCCTCCTGAACGACGAGCAGTACTTC.

The CDR3 protein is CASSSPVPGGGNYEQYF. As DNA, the CDR3 is TGTGCCAGCAGCTCCCCGGTGCCGGGAGGGGGGAACTACGAGCAGTACTTC. The chain is built from TRBV5-4 and TRBJ2-7, with 8 bases that match TRBD2. The CDR3 is made up of 17 amino acids. Germline trimming cut 3 bases from V and 3 bases from J; bases unmatched to any gene: 14. The germline V gene has CDR1 SGHNT and CDR2 YYREEE (reference sequence).

This clone is categorized as medium-sized. As DNA, the CDR3 is TGTGCCAGCACGAAGGGACTAGCTAGCACAGATACGCAGTATTTT. The encoded protein is CASTKGLASTDTQYF. The rearrangement links TRBV6-5 to TRBJ2-3; 9 nucleotides align to TRBD2. CDR3 length: 15 amino acids. CDR1 MNHEY and CDR2 SVGAGI come from the germline V gene. With V trimmed by 7 bases and J by 0 bases, 5 bases remained unmatched.

This sequence joins TRBV5-1 and TRBJ1-1; TRBD1 aligns across 9 bases. This CDR3 has 14 residues. V gave up 8 bases and J gave up 1 base; unmatched junction bases: 6. Per germline, CDR1 SGHRS and CDR2 YFSETQ. CDR3 in amino acids: CASLQGAGNTEAFF. CDR3 sequence (DNA): TGCGCCAGTTTACAGGGGGCAGGGAACACTGAAGCTTTCTTT.

The chain is built from TRBV7-2 and TRBJ2-3, with a weak D call TRBD2 (5 bases). CDR3 length: 13 residues. With 1 base removed from V and 6 bases from J, the gap between germline ends came to 8 bases. Per germline, CDR1 SGHTA and CDR2 FQGNSA. CDR3 loop: CASSLEREDTQYF. CDR3 DNA: TGTGCCAGCAGCTTAGAGAGGGAGGATACGCAGTATTTT.

The chain links TRBV28 to TRBJ2-1; unclear D gene. The CDR3 runs to 14 residues. V gave up 5 bases and J gave up 0 bases, with 8 bases separating them. Germline CDR1 is MDHEN and CDR2 is SYDVKM. CDR3 sequence: CASSRGFSYNEQFF. CDR3 DNA sequence: TGTGCCAGCAGTCGAGGCTTCTCCTACAATGAGCAGTTCTTC. The whole variable domain, filled in from reference TRBV28 and TRBJ2-1, reads DVKVTQSSRYLVKRTGEKVFLECVQDMDHENMFWYRQDPGLGLRLIYFSYDVKMKEKGDIPEGYSVSREKKERFSLILESASTNQTSMYLCASSRGFSYNEQFFGPGTRLTVL.

The genes are TRBV6-5 and TRBJ1-5, with D unresolved. CDR1 is MNHEY, CDR2 SVGAGI, per germline. V lost 5 bases and J 7 bases, leaving 12 bases between the germline ends. This CDR3 spans 13 amino acids. CDR3 in amino acids: CASSLRGGQPQHF. Here the CDR3 DNA reads TGTGCCAGCAGTCTGCGGGGTGGACAGCCCCAGCATTTT.

The CDR3 loop reads CAISTSGGPPYEQYF. The CDR3 DNA sequence: TGTGCCATCAGTACTAGCGGGGGGCCCCCTTACGAGCAGTACTTC. This rearrangement joins TRBV10-3 to TRBJ2-7; 12 nucleotides line up with TRBD2. CDR3 length: 15 residues. Trimming at V came to 5 bases and at J to 4 bases, leaving 6 bases not matched to a gene. The V gene's germline CDR1 is ENHRY and CDR2 SYGVKD.

The chain uses TRBV5-4 and TRBJ2-2, with D possibly being TRBD2 (6 bases). Germline CDR1 reads SGHNT; CDR2 reads YYREEE (reference sequence). Trimming left V 0 bases short and J 3 bases short, with 9 bases between. This CDR3 has 15 amino acids. The CDR3 nucleotides read TGTGCCAGCAGCTTGGGGGCGGGATACACCGGGGAGCTGTTTTTT. Its translation: CASSLGAGYTGELFF.

The rearrangement uses TRBV4-2 and TRBJ2-7, with 9 bases fitting TRBD1. The V gene's germline CDR1 is LGHNA and CDR2 YNFKEQ. This CDR3 has 17 amino acids. The J segment lost 2 bases and the V segment lost 4 bases, leaving 12 bases of the junction unmatched. CDR3 in DNA: TGTGCCAGCAGCCTTGTCTCCGGGACAGGGATTCCCTACGAGCAGTACTTC. Its protein product is CASSLVSGTGIPYEQYF.

The V and J genes are TRBV27 and TRBJ2-1; unclear D gene. Trimming left V 6 bases short and J 4 bases short, with 4 bases between. The V gene's germline CDR1 is MNHEY and CDR2 SMNVEV (reference sequence). The CDR3 is 11 amino acids. CDR3 nucleotide sequence: TGTGCCAGCAGCCTTTACAATGAGCAGTTCTTC. As protein: CASSLYNEQFF.

This chain links TRBV19 with TRBJ2-3, with TRBD1 identical over 8 bases. The CDR3 length is 14 residues. Looked up from germline, CDR1 is LNHDA and CDR2 is SQIVND (reference sequence). With 10 bases clipped from V and 6 bases from J, the junction kept 12 bases outside the gene matches. The CDR3 reads CATDRGRSGDTQYF. The CDR3 DNA reads as TGTGCCACCGACAGGGGTAGAAGCGGCGATACGCAGTATTTT.

This clone was seen only once. DNA of the CDR3: TGTGCCAGCAGCTTGGGGGCAGGATCGGGAAACACCATATATTTT. Protein sequence: CASSLGAGSGNTIYF. The V gene is TRBV5-6, the J gene TRBJ1-3, with D unclear. The CDR3 totals 15 residues. CDR1 is SGHDT and CDR2 is YYEEEE in the germline V gene. V was cut by 0 bases and J by 4 bases, with 11 bases left in between. Complete variable domain (other parts from reference TRBV5-6 and TRBJ1-3): DAGVTQSPTHLIKTRGQQVTLRCSPKSGHDTVSWYQQALGQGPQFIFQYYEEEERQRGNFPDRFSGHQFPNYSSELNVNALLLGDSALYLCASSLGAGSGNTIYFGEGSWLTVV.

The count of this clone is one. This chain uses TRBV5-5 with TRBJ2-5, with TRBD2 matching over 7 bases. This CDR3 has 15 residues. In germline, CDR1 is SGHKS, CDR2 YYEKEE (reference sequence). Germline trimming cut 0 bases from V and 13 bases from J; bases unmatched to any gene: 15. This chain's CDR3 is CASSLVSGVPPNPYF. The CDR3 DNA reads as TGTGCCAGCAGCTTGGTCAGCGGGGTCCCGCCTAATCCGTACTTC.

The genes are TRBV4-1 and TRBJ2-3; 8 nucleotides line up with TRBD2. The CDR3 consists of 17 residues. Germline V gene lookup returns CDR1 MGHRA and CDR2 YSYEKL. J was trimmed by 1 base and V by 4 bases; bases with no gene match: 10. The CDR3 DNA reads TGCGCCAGCAGCCCCTCCAAGGGGCGGGGGGGCACAGATACGCAGTATTTT. This encodes CASSPSKGRGGTDTQYF.

This clone was seen only once. J is TRBJ2-3 and V is TRBV11-2; TRBD1 might be the D (6 bases). The V end was cut by 5 bases, the J end by 0 bases, with 18 bases between. Germline CDR1 reads SGHAT; CDR2 reads FQNNGV. This CDR3 has 17 amino acids. The CDR3 is CASSRIGGRDSTDTQYF. CDR3 bases: TGTGCCAGCAGCCGGATTGGGGGCCGCGATAGCACAGATACGCAGTATTTT.

The CDR3 protein is CASSERGGSYEQYF. DNA for the CDR3: TGCGCCAGCAGTGAAAGAGGGGGCAGCTACGAGCAGTACTTC. V usage is TRBV10-2 and J usage is TRBJ2-7; 7 nucleotides agree with TRBD1. This CDR3 has 14 residues. The trim removed 3 bases at V and 3 bases at J, leaving 5 bases unmatched. Germline loops: CDR1 WSHSY, CDR2 SAAADI.

The chain joins TRBV28 to TRBJ1-1; 9 nucleotides line up with TRBD1. Germline V CDR1 and CDR2: MDHEN, SYDVKM. V gave up 2 bases and J gave up 4 bases; unmatched junction bases: 5. This CDR3 has 15 residues. Here the CDR3 DNA reads TGTGCCAGCAGTTTAGGGGACAGGGCGAGCACTGAAGCTTTCTTT. Translated, it gives CASSLGDRASTEAFF.

The gene calls are TRBV6-1 and TRBJ1-4; 9 nucleotides match TRBD1. Trimming cost V 0 bases and J 5 bases; bases outside gene matches: 7. This CDR3 comprises 17 residues. Germline V gives CDR1 MNHNS, CDR2 SASEGT. The CDR3 is CASSEAIGTGINEKLFF. CDR3 nucleotide sequence: TGTGCCAGCAGTGAAGCCATCGGGACAGGGATAAATGAAAAACTGTTTTTT.

The chain recombines TRBV3-1 (or the pseudogene TRBV3-2) with TRBJ2-5; TRBD1 is a possible D gene (6 bases). Germline CDR1 reads LGHDT; CDR2 reads YNNKEL (reference sequence). V lost 5 bases to trimming and J lost 5 bases, with 12 bases between them. The CDR3 runs 13 residues. For the CDR3, the DNA is TGTGCCAGCAGCAACGGACAGAGGGAGACCCAGTACTTC. Amino acids: CASSNGQRETQYF.

V gene TRBV20-1 combines with J gene TRBJ1-1; TRBD1 might be the D (5 bases). The CDR3 length is 15 residues. CDR1 is DFQATT and CDR2 is SNEGSKA in the germline V gene (reference sequence). Between the trimmed V and J ends, which lost 3 bases and 2 bases, there was a span of 16 bases. The CDR3 here is CSASSGPRGNTEAFF. For the CDR3, the DNA is TGCAGTGCTAGTTCTGGCCCTAGGGGTAACACTGAAGCTTTCTTT.

The V gene is TRBV11-2, the J gene TRBJ1-3; TRBD1 agrees at 9 bases. The CDR3 is 18 residues long. Germline CDR1 and CDR2: SGHAT and FQNNGV. Losses at the gene ends were 2 bases for V and 1 base for J; bases not matched to a gene: 9. Here the CDR3 DNA reads TGTGCCAGCAGCTTACGACTAGGGGACAGGGTTTCTGGAAACACCATATATTTT. This sequence encodes CASSLRLGDRVSGNTIYF.

The chain uses TRBV11-2 and TRBJ2-1; TRBD1 aligns across 7 bases. V was clipped by 0 bases and J by 7 bases; unmatched bases: 18. Germline V gene lookup returns CDR1 SGHAT and CDR2 FQNNGV. CDR3 length: 19 residues. In nucleotides, the CDR3 is TGTGCCAGCAGCTTAGAGGGGGCGAGGGGGCCTAACACAAAAAATGAGCAGTTCTTC. Its protein product is CASSLEGARGPNTKNEQFF.

The chain is built from TRBV7-8 and TRBJ2-1; 7 nucleotides match TRBD2. Germline V CDR1 and CDR2: SGHVS, FQNEAQ. This CDR3 contains 13 residues. The V segment lost 2 bases and the J segment 11 bases; nucleotides outside the gene matches: 6. CDR3 DNA: TGTGCCAGCAGCTTAATGCGCGGGGGTCAGCAGTTCTTC. Its translation: CASSLMRGGQQFF.

This clone was found a few times. V gene TRBV29-1 combines with J gene TRBJ2-3; D is possibly TRBD2 (6 bases). Germline V gives CDR1 SQVTM, CDR2 ANQGSEA. Trimming shortened V by 3 bases and J by 3 bases, and 10 bases separated the two germline ends. The CDR3 loop spans 13 amino acids. The CDR3 loop reads CSVDEGGTDTQYF. Written as DNA, the CDR3 is TGCAGCGTTGATGAAGGAGGGACAGATACGCAGTATTTT.

DNA of the CDR3: TGTGCCAGCAGTGAATACAGCCAAGAGACCCAGTACTTC. This codes for CASSEYSQETQYF. The V call is TRBV2, the J call TRBJ2-5; no definite D call. CDR1 and CDR2 (germline): SNHLY, FYNNEI. The CDR3 loop spans 13 amino acids. V was clipped by 2 bases and J by 1 base, with 5 bases between them.

The chain recombines TRBV7-6 with TRBJ2-1; D gene unclear. Between the trimmed V and J ends, which lost 4 bases and 4 bases, there was a span of 14 bases. Germline V CDR1 and CDR2: SGHVS, FNYEAQ. The length of the CDR3 is 15 residues. CDR3 DNA: TGTGCCAGCAGCTCAAGCAACTCCGGGTACAATGAGCAGTTCTTC. Amino acids: CASSSSNSGYNEQFF.